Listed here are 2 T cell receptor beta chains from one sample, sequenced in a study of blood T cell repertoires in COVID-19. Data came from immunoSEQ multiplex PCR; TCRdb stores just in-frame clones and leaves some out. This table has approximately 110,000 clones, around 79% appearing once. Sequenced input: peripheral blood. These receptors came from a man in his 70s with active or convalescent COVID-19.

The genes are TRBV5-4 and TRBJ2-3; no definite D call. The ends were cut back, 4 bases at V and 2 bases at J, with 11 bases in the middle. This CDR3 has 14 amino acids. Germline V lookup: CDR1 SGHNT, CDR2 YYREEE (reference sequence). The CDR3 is CASSARGNTDTQYF. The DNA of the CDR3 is TGTGCCAGCAGCGCCCGCGGTAACACAGATACGCAGTATTTT.

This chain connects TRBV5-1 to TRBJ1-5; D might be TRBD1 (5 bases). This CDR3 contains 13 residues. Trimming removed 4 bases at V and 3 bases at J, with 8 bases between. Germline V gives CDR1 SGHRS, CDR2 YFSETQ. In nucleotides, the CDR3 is TGCGCCAGCAGCGAGGACAACAATCAGCCCCAGCATTTT. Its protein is CASSEDNNQPQHF.